Reported below is one T cell receptor beta chain. No antigen is known for it. CDR3 length: 14 amino acids. Trimming removed 1 base at V and 5 bases at J, with 11 bases between. The germline CDR1 and CDR2 sequences are SGHAT and FQNNGV. This sample was taken from a study of blood T cells in healthy people across ages. General study results and limits: Reliance upon unsorted PBMCs precluded definitive naive versus antigen-experienced comparison.

Each donor gave roughly 9.8 milliliters of peripheral blood. A second about 6 to 12 cycle PCR used barcoded and J-beta primers. With 12 random nucleotides, a template-switch adaptor tagged each individual cDNA molecule. TCRdb reprocessed the 5' RACE reads with MiXCR, giving one entry per CDR3 protein. The data contain about 1.5 million distinct CDR3 sequences, around 40% of them seen just once; the ten biggest clones take up approximately 4%. The rearrangement uses TRBV11-2 and TRBJ1-2; no clear D. The sample taken for sequencing was blood. The sequence derives from a young woman in good health. The CDR3 spells CASSLGSSSYGYTF. In DNA, the CDR3 is TGTGCCAGCAGCTTAGGGAGCAGCTCTTATGGCTACACCTTC.